A single sample is the source of the 7 T cell receptor beta chains below, sequenced in a study of T cell responses to AZD1222 COVID-19 vaccine (dated by TCRdb to about 2021). To prepare the library, the immunoSEQ multiplex PCR assay was applied. TCRdb provides this immuneACCESS table in a form limited to in-frame rearrangements. Some clones are lacking; in checked studies, under half of them reflect an unresolved V gene, and why the rest are absent is not known. In this sample the table shows approximately 140,000 clones, about 90% of which occur a single time. Around 1.9% of the sample belongs to the ten largest clones. What this sample's time point label stands for: about 28 days (+/-7) after the second vaccine dose. The specimen comprised peripheral blood, sampled 28 days after the second AZD1222 dose. These receptors were taken from an adult who received the AZD1222 COVID-19 vaccine.

This sequence joins TRBV6-1 and TRBJ2-7, with 11 bases that match TRBD2. Germline V gives CDR1 MNHNS, CDR2 SASEGT. The CDR3 consists of 17 residues. V trimming: 2 bases; J trimming: 5 bases; junction bases outside the gene matches: 11. DNA for the CDR3: TGTGCCAGCAGTGAACCCCAGGGACTAGCGGTCGGGGACGAGCAGTACTTC. Translating it yields CASSEPQGLAVGDEQYF.

The chain carries TRBV18 and TRBJ1-3, with D perhaps matching TRBD1 (6 bases). Looked up from germline, CDR1 is KGHSH and CDR2 is LQKENI. This CDR3 is 16 amino acids long. The ends were cut back, 2 bases at V and 4 bases at J, with 15 bases in the middle. In DNA form, the CDR3 reads TGTGCCAGCTCACCAGTTAGGGGGACGCGCGGAAACACCATATATTTT. It specifies CASSPVRGTRGNTIYF.

This chain joins TRBV6-4 and TRBJ1-1; D gene ambiguous. Trimming left V 0 bases short and J 1 base short, with 6 bases between. The CDR3 has 14 amino acids. Germline assignment: CDR1 MRHNA and CDR2 SNTAGT. The CDR3 DNA reads as TGTGCCAGCAGTGACTCCTACAAGAACACTGAAGCTTTCTTT. It codes for CASSDSYKNTEAFF.

The genes are TRBV11-2 and TRBJ2-7; D call uncertain. The V gene lost 3 bases and the J gene lost 5 bases, with 17 bases spanning the gap. The CDR3 length is 15 residues. Germline V gene data show CDR1 as SGHAT and CDR2 as FQNNGV. The CDR3 DNA reads as TGTGCCAGCAGCTTCCCGATGCCCGCTGGGGACGAGCAGTACTTC. Its translation: CASSFPMPAGDEQYF.

The genes are TRBV18 and TRBJ2-1; TRBD2 agrees at 10 bases. CDR3 length: 16 amino acids. The junction had 6 bases not matched to a gene; V was cut back by 6 bases and J by 1 base. CDR1 is KGHSH and CDR2 is LQKENI in the germline V gene. CDR3 residues: CASSPLAGESYNEQFF. In DNA, the CDR3 is TGTGCCAGCTCGCCTCTAGCGGGAGAATCCTACAATGAGCAGTTCTTC. Full variable domain (outside the CDR3, taken from reference TRBV18 and TRBJ2-1): NAGVMQNPRHLVRRRGQEARLRCSPMKGHSHVYWYRQLPEEGLKFMVYLQKENIIDESGMPKERFSAEFPKEGPSILRIQQVVRGDSAAYFCASSPLAGESYNEQFFGPGTRLTVL.

This chain uses TRBV7-9 with TRBJ2-3, with a weak D call TRBD2 (7 bases). The CDR3 sequence is 15 residues long. CDR1 and CDR2 from the germline V gene are SEHNR and FQNEAQ (reference sequence). Trimming left V 1 base short and J 4 bases short, with 12 bases between. The CDR3 protein is CASSLDTGRADTQYF. The CDR3 coding sequence is TGTGCCAGCAGCTTAGATACAGGGAGGGCAGATACGCAGTATTTT.

As to this clone: An end of the junction differs from the germline gene, which may be a read error. The chain joins TRBV2 to TRBJ2-2; D gene uncertain. Germline V lookup: CDR1 SNHLY, CDR2 FYNNEI. This CDR3 comprises 13 residues. The DNA for the CDR3 is TGTGCCAGCACTGAACGGGTTACCGGGGAGCTGTTTTTT. Encoded protein: CASTERVTGELFF.